This TCR beta chain came from a study of monozygotic twins with inflammatory bowel disease. Each TCR library consumed 3500 ng of total RNA. Following a re-call of the 5' RACE reads, TCRdb has one entry per CDR3 protein and lacks DNA. Its table records approximately 200,000 distinct CDR3 sequences. This CDR3 is 15 amino acids long. The germline CDR1 and CDR2 sequences are SGHTA and FQGNSA. The sequenced sample was blood. The V gene is TRBV7-2, the J gene TRBJ1-3; the D call from TCRdb, TRBD1, cannot be confirmed without DNA. The TCR comes from a human donor with ulcerative colitis or Crohn's disease, or a healthy co-twin of an affected twin (not recorded which). The CDR3 loop reads CASSLQGGAGNTIYF.